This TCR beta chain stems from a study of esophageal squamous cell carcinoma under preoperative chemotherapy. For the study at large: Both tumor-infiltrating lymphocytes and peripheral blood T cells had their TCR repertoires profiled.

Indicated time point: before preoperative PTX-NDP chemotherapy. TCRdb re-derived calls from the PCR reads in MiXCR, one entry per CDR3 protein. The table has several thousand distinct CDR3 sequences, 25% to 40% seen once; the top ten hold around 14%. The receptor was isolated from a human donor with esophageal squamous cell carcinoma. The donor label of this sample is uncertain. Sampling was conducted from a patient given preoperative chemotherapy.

CDR3: CAGSLDVGSGEETQYF. The CDR3 coding sequence is TGTGCGGGCAGCTTAGATGTGGGGTCGGGGGAAGAGACCCAGTACTTC. The genes are TRBV7-6 and TRBJ2-1; TRBD2 is a possible D gene (6 bases). The DNA matches TRBJ2-5 better at its end, which makes the J call doubtful. Germline loops: CDR1 SGHVS, CDR2 FNYEAQ. The CDR3 totals 16 residues.